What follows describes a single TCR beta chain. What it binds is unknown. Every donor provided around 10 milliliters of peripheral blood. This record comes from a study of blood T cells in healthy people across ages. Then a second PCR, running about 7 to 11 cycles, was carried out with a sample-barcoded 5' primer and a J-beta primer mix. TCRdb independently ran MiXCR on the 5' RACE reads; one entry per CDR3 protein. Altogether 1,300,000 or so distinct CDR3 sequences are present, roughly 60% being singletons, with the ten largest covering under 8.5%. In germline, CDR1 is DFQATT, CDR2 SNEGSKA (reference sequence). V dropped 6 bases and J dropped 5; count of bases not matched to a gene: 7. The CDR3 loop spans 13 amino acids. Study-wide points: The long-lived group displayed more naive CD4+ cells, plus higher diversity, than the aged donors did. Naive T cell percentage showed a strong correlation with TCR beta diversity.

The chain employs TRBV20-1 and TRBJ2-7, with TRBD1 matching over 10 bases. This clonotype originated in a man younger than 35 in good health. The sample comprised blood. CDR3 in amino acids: CSAPGQGPDEQYF. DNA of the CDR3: TGCAGTGCCCCGGGACAGGGGCCGGACGAGCAGTACTTC.